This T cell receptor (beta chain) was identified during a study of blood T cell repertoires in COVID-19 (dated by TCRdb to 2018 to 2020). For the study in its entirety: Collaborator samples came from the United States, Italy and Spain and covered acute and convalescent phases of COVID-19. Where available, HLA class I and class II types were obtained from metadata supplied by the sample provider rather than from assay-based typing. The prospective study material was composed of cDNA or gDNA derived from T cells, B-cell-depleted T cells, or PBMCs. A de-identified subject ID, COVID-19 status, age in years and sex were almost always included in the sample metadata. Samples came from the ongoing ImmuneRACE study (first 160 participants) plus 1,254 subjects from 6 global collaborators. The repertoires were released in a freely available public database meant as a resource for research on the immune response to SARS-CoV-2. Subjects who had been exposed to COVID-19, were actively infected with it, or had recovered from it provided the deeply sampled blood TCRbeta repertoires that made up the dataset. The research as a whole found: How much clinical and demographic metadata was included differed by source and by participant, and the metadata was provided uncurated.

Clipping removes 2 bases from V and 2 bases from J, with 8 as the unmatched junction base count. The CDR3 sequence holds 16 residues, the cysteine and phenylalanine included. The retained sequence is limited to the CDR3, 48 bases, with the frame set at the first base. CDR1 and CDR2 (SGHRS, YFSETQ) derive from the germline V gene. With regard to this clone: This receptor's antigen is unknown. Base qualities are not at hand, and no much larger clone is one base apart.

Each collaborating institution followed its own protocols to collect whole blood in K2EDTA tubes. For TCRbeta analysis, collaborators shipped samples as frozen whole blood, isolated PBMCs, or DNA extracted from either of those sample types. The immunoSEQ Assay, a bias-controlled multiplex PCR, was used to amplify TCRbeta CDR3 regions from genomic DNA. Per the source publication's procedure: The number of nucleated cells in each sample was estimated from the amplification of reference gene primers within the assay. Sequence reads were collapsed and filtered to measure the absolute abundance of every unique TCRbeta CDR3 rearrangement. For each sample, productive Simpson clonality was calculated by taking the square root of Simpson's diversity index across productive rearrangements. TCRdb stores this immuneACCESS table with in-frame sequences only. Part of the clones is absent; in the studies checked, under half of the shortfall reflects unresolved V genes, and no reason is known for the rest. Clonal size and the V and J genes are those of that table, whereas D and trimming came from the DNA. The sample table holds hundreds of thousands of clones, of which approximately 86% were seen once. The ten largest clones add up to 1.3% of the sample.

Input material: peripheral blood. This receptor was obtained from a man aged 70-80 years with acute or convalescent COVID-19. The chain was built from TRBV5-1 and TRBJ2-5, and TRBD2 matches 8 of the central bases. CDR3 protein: CASSFGTSGGQETQYF. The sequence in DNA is TGCGCCAGCAGCTTCGGAACCAGCGGGGGACAAGAGACCCAGTACTTC.